Presented here are 26 T cell receptor beta chains from one specimen sequenced in a study of shared clonotypes between healthy human individuals. Some clones are missing from TCRdb's copy, which holds only in-frame ones; the method was immunoSEQ multiplex PCR. The sample lists around 510,000 clones, more than 95% seen once, with nearly 0.065% in the top ten. The material sequenced was naive CD4+ T cells sorted from blood. Subset in this sample: CD45RA+ positively selected. Every receptor here comes from a woman in her 30s in good health.

A single count supports this clone. J is TRBJ1-5 and V is TRBV11-2; no clear D. Per the germline V gene, CDR1 is SGHAT and CDR2 is FQNNGV. V was clipped by 5 bases and J by 6 bases, with 8 bases between them. This CDR3 contains 12 residues. CDR3 sequence: CASSLGGQPQHF. The DNA for the CDR3 is TGTGCCAGCAGCCTCGGTGGTCAGCCCCAGCATTTT. Drawing the rest from reference TRBV11-2 and TRBJ1-5, the complete variable domain is EAGVAQSPRYKIIEKRQSVAFWCNPISGHATLYWYQQILGQGPKLLIQFQNNGVVDDSQLPKDRFSAERLKGVDSTLKIQPAKLEDSAVYLCASSLGGQPQHFGDGTRLSIL.

DNA of the CDR3: TGTGCCAGCGAAAAAGGACTAGCGGGACGAGAGACCCAGTACTTC. Its translation: CASEKGLAGRETQYF. V usage is TRBV6-1 and J usage is TRBJ2-5; 12 bases align to TRBD2. Germline values: CDR1 MNHNS, CDR2 SASEGT. The V and J ends lost 8 bases and 4 bases, in that order; junction bases with no gene match: 8. The CDR3 runs 15 residues.

The gene calls are TRBV19 and TRBJ2-2; D gene ambiguous. The CDR3 is 13 residues long. The ends were cut back, 3 bases at V and 7 bases at J, with 9 bases in the middle. Germline CDR1 LNHDA, CDR2 SQIVND (reference sequence). CDR3 amino acids: CASSIQRVGELFF. The CDR3 nucleotides read TGTGCCAGTAGTATCCAAAGGGTCGGGGAGCTGTTTTTT. Variable domain in full (rest from reference TRBV19 and TRBJ2-2): DGGITQSPKYLFRKEGQNVTLSCEQNLNHDAMYWYRQDPGQGLRLIYYSQIVNDFQKGDIAEGYSVSREKKESFPLTVTSAQKNPTAFYLCASSIQRVGELFFGEGSRLTVL.

This chain joins TRBV28 and TRBJ1-2; D is unresolved. Trimming shortened V by 2 bases and J by 5 bases, and 12 bases separated the two germline ends. CDR3 length equals 14 residues. The germline CDR1 and CDR2 sequences are MDHEN and SYDVKM. CDR3 DNA sequence: TGTGCCAGCAGTTTAGTTGGGCTCGGTTATGGCTACACCTTC. Its translation is CASSLVGLGYGYTF.

This clone appeared a few times. This chain connects TRBV7-3 to TRBJ2-6; TRBD2 matches at 7 bases. The germline V gene has CDR1 SGHTA and CDR2 FQGTGA. CDR3 size: 17 residues. With 10 bases clipped from V and 0 bases from J, the junction kept 12 bases outside the gene matches. CDR3 bases: TGTGCCACAAGTCAGCGGGACCGCCGCTCTGGGGCCAACGTCCTGACTTTC. It yields the protein CATSQRDRRSGANVLTF.

The chain is built from TRBV6-1 and TRBJ2-3, with 9 bases identical to TRBD2. CDR1 and CDR2 from the germline V gene are MNHNS and SASEGT. The length of the CDR3 is 13 residues. V was clipped by 6 bases and J by 4 bases; unmatched bases: 2. The CDR3 protein is CASRREGSDTQYF. In DNA, the CDR3 is TGTGCCAGCAGGCGGGAGGGATCAGATACGCAGTATTTT.

The chain is built from TRBV28 and TRBJ1-1; D unresolved. The CDR3 spans 13 residues. The germline V gene encodes CDR1 MDHEN and CDR2 SYDVKM. V lost 2 bases, J lost 3 bases, and 7 bases lay in between. CDR3 sequence: CASSLPIYTEAFF. CDR3 nucleotides: TGTGCCAGCAGTTTACCGATATACACTGAAGCTTTCTTT.

V is TRBV10-3 and J is TRBJ2-7, with D possibly called TRBD1 or TRBD2 (7 bases each). Between the trimmed V and J ends, which lost 2 bases and 9 bases, there was a span of 17 bases. Per germline, CDR1 ENHRY and CDR2 SYGVKD. The CDR3 runs 14 residues. CDR3 sequence reads: CAISEGRGLWVQYF. In DNA form, the CDR3 reads TGTGCCATCAGTGAGGGGAGGGGGCTTTGGGTGCAGTACTTC.

The V gene is TRBV6-5, the J gene TRBJ2-1; D remains ambiguous. This CDR3 has 14 amino acids. The germline V and J ends were trimmed by 5 bases and 5 bases, with 13 bases remaining between them. The germline V gene encodes CDR1 MNHEY and CDR2 SVGAGI. The CDR3 reads CASSNPVPNNEQFF. The CDR3 nucleotides are TGTGCCAGCAGTAACCCAGTTCCGAACAATGAGCAGTTCTTC.

The V gene is TRBV10-2, the J gene TRBJ1-4, with 10 bases identical to TRBD1. The junction had 8 bases not matched to a gene; V was cut back by 6 bases and J by 10 bases. Germline loops: CDR1 WSHSY, CDR2 SAAADI. The CDR3 is 14 amino acids. The CDR3 is CASRGQGNNGKLFF. The CDR3 DNA reads TGCGCCAGCAGGGGACAGGGGAATAACGGAAAACTGTTTTTT.

The V call is TRBV10-3, the J call TRBJ2-3; 10 bases are shared with TRBD2. The CDR3 length is 15 residues. Germline CDR1 reads ENHRY; CDR2 reads SYGVKD. The V and J ends lost 4 bases and 5 bases, in that order; junction bases with no gene match: 6. Here the CDR3 DNA reads TGTGCCATCAGTGTTCTAGCGGGAGTCCAAGATACGCAGTATTTT. Translation: CAISVLAGVQDTQYF.

The V call is TRBV5-4, the J call TRBJ2-5, with 7 bases identical to TRBD1. Germline CDR1 and CDR2: SGHNT and YYREEE (reference sequence). CDR3 length: 15 residues. V gave up 4 bases and J gave up 4 bases; unmatched junction bases: 10. The DNA of the CDR3 is TGTGCCAGCAGCACATATGACAGGGTTGGAGAGACCCAGTACTTC. Translated: CASSTYDRVGETQYF.

The gene calls are TRBV6-5 and TRBJ2-5, with TRBD2 identical over 7 bases. The CDR3 spans 13 residues. Germline assignment: CDR1 MNHEY and CDR2 SVGAGI. V lost 1 base to trimming and J lost 5 bases; unmatched junction nucleotides: 1. CDR3 loop: CASSYLGGETQYF. Written as DNA, the CDR3 is TGTGCCAGCAGTTACTTGGGGGGGGAGACCCAGTACTTC.

The chain is built from TRBV20-1 and TRBJ2-5; 7 nucleotides line up with TRBD1. The CDR3 has 11 amino acids. Trimming took 7 bases from V and 1 from J; bases not matched to a gene: 0. Germline values: CDR1 DFQATT, CDR2 SNEGSKA (reference sequence). This chain's CDR3 is CSGDSQETQYF. Written as DNA, the CDR3 is TGCAGTGGGGACAGCCAAGAGACCCAGTACTTC.

The gene calls are TRBV11-2 and TRBJ2-3; tentatively, D is TRBD2 (5 bases). The CDR3 sequence is 14 residues long. V was clipped by 5 bases and J by 1 base, with 10 bases between them. Germline V lookup: CDR1 SGHAT, CDR2 FQNNGV. This CDR3 is CASSPGLGTDTQYF. As DNA, the CDR3 is TGTGCCAGCAGCCCCGGACTGGGCACAGATACGCAGTATTTT.

This clone was recorded only once. The CDR3 loop reads CASSFTTGGHEQFF. For the CDR3, the DNA is TGCGCCAGCAGCTTCACGACAGGGGGCCATGAGCAGTTCTTC. The rearrangement uses TRBV5-1 and TRBJ2-1, with TRBD1 identical over 10 bases. CDR3 length equals 14 residues. With 2 bases clipped from V and 8 bases from J, the junction kept 4 bases outside the gene matches. From germline, CDR1 is SGHRS and CDR2 YFSETQ. Filled out from reference TRBV5-1 and TRBJ2-1, the complete variable domain reads KAGVTQTPRYLIKTRGQQVTLSCSPISGHRSVSWYQQTPGQGLQFLFEYFSETQRNKGNFPGRFSGRQFSNSRSEMNVSTLELGDSALYLCASSFTTGGHEQFFGPGTRLTVL.

The chain joins TRBV18 to TRBJ1-2; D is uncertain. The CDR3 has 13 residues. Trimming pared 3 bases from V and 8 bases from J, leaving 13 bases between. Germline V gene lookup returns CDR1 KGHSH and CDR2 LQKENI. The CDR3 sequence: CASSPAGSGGYTF. The CDR3 DNA reads TGTGCCAGCTCACCGGCGGGATCGGGCGGCTACACCTTC. Complete variable domain (other parts from reference TRBV18 and TRBJ1-2): NAGVMQNPRHLVRRRGQEARLRCSPMKGHSHVYWYRQLPEEGLKFMVYLQKENIIDESGMPKERFSAEFPKEGPSILRIQQVVRGDSAAYFCASSPAGSGGYTFGSGTRLTVV.

The chain carries TRBV4-1 and TRBJ1-5, with D hard to call. Trimming pared 1 base from V and 0 bases from J, leaving 16 bases between. Germline-derived CDR1 and CDR2 are MGHRA and YSYEKL. The CDR3 loop spans 18 amino acids. CDR3 sequence reads: CASSQGGGLALSNQPQHF. CDR3 sequence (DNA): TGCGCCAGCAGCCAAGGCGGAGGCCTTGCACTTAGCAATCAGCCCCAGCATTTT.

The rearrangement uses TRBV5-1 and TRBJ1-2; D possibly corresponds to TRBD1 (5 bases). In germline, CDR1 is SGHRS, CDR2 YFSETQ. CDR3 length: 13 residues. V lost 0 bases and J lost 4, with 7 bases in between. This chain's CDR3 is CASSLGGSYGYTF. The CDR3 DNA is TGCGCCAGCAGCTTGGGGGGGAGCTATGGCTACACCTTC.

The chain has TRBV5-8 and TRBJ1-2; D is perhaps TRBD1 (6 bases). Germline CDR1 SGHTS, CDR2 YDEGEE. V was shortened by 7 bases and J by 4 bases, with 17 bases between the two germline ends. The CDR3 is 14 residues long. Here the CDR3 DNA reads TGTGCCAGCCTCTCAAAGGAGGGGGGCTATGGCTACACCTTC. Translation gives CASLSKEGGYGYTF.

This chain connects TRBV11-2 to TRBJ2-1; D is uncertain. CDR3 length equals 16 residues. Between the trimmed V and J ends, which lost 1 base and 0 bases, there was a span of 10 bases. Germline V CDR1 and CDR2: SGHAT, FQNNGV. The CDR3, as DNA: TGTGCCAGCAGCTTAGTTTCCAGGAGCTCCTACAATGAGCAGTTCTTC. Translating gives CASSLVSRSSYNEQFF. Full variable domain (outside the CDR3, taken from reference TRBV11-2 and TRBJ2-1): EAGVAQSPRYKIIEKRQSVAFWCNPISGHATLYWYQQILGQGPKLLIQFQNNGVVDDSQLPKDRFSAERLKGVDSTLKIQPAKLEDSAVYLCASSLVSRSSYNEQFFGPGTRLTVL.

The V call is TRBV28, the J call TRBJ2-7; TRBD2 aligns across 10 bases. With 4 bases clipped from V and 0 bases from J, the junction kept 3 bases outside the gene matches. The germline CDR1 and CDR2 sequences are MDHEN and SYDVKM. The CDR3 extends over 15 amino acids. The CDR3 nucleotides are TGTGCCAGCAGTTCCGGGACTAGCGCCTCCTACGAGCAGTACTTC. As protein: CASSSGTSASYEQYF. Full variable domain (outside the CDR3, taken from reference TRBV28 and TRBJ2-7): DVKVTQSSRYLVKRTGEKVFLECVQDMDHENMFWYRQDPGLGLRLIYFSYDVKMKEKGDIPEGYSVSREKKERFSLILESASTNQTSMYLCASSSGTSASYEQYFGPGTRLTVT.

This chain links TRBV28 with TRBJ2-7; possibly TRBD2 for D (6 bases). The CDR3 covers 14 residues. The V and J ends lost 8 bases and 3 bases respectively, with 17 bases between them. The V gene's germline CDR1 is MDHEN and CDR2 SYDVKM. CDR3 in amino acids: CASSGSTRVYEQYF. In nucleotides, the CDR3 is TGTGCCAGCTCCGGGAGCACGAGGGTCTACGAGCAGTACTTC.

V usage is TRBV15 and J usage is TRBJ2-1; tentative D call: TRBD1 (6 bases). Germline V gene sequence: CDR1 LNHNV, CDR2 YYDKDF (reference sequence). This CDR3 comprises 13 residues. Trimming pared 3 bases from V and 7 bases from J, leaving 10 bases between. The CDR3 coding sequence is TGTGCCACCAGCAGTTCAAGGGGGAATGAGCAGTTCTTC. Translation gives CATSSSRGNEQFF.

This rearrangement joins TRBV27 to TRBJ2-1; 9 nucleotides agree with TRBD1. The CDR3 runs 15 residues. J lost 8 bases, V lost 5 bases, and 10 bases had no gene match. Germline V CDR1 and CDR2: MNHEY, SMNVEV (reference sequence). In DNA, the CDR3 is TGTGCCAGCAGTCCCGGGACAGGGTGGTTCGATGAGCAGTTCTTC. Protein: CASSPGTGWFDEQFF.

The chain employs TRBV13 and TRBJ2-3; 15 bases map to TRBD2. CDR3 length equals 17 residues. Germline CDR1 reads PRHDT; CDR2 reads FYEKMQ (reference sequence). Germline trimming cut 5 bases from V and 0 bases from J; bases unmatched to any gene: 3. Here the CDR3 reads CASSRGLAGGSTDTQYF. CDR3 sequence (DNA): TGTGCCAGCAGCAGAGGACTAGCGGGAGGGAGCACAGATACGCAGTATTTT.